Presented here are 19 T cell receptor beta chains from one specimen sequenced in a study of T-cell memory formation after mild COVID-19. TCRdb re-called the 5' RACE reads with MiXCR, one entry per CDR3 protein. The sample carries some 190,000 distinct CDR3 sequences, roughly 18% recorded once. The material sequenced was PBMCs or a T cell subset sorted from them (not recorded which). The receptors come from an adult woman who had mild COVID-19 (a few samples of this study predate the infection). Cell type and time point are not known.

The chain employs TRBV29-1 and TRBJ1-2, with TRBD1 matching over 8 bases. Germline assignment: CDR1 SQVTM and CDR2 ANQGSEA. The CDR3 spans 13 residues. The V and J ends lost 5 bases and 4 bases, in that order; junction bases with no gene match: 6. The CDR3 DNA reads TGCAGCGTTCAGGGGGCGCCTAGCTATGGCTACACCTTC. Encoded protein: CSVQGAPSYGYTF.

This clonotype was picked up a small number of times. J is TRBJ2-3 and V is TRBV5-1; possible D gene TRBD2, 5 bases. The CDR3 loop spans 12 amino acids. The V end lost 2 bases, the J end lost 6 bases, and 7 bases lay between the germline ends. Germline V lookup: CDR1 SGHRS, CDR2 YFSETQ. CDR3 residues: CASSFGMDTQYF. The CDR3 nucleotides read TGCGCCAGCAGCTTCGGGATGGATACGCAGTATTTT.

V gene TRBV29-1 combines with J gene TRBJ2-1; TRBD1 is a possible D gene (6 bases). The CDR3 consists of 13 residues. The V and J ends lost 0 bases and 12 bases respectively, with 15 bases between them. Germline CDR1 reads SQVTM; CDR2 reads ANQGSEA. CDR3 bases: TGCAGCGTTGAAGATCGAGTAGGCAGGGGGCAGTTCTTC. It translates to CSVEDRVGRGQFF.

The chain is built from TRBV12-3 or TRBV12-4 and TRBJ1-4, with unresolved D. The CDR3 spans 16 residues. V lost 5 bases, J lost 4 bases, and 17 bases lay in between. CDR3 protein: CASSQRRAKNNEKLFF. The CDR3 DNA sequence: TGTGCCAGCAGTCAAAGACGGGCGAAGAATAATGAAAAACTGTTTTTT.

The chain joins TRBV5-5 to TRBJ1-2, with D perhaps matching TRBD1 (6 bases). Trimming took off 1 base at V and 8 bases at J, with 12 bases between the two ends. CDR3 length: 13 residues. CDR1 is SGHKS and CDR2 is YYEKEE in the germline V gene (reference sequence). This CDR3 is CASSLRGAEGYTF. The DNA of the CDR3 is TGTGCCAGCAGCTTGCGGGGGGCGGAGGGCTACACCTTC.

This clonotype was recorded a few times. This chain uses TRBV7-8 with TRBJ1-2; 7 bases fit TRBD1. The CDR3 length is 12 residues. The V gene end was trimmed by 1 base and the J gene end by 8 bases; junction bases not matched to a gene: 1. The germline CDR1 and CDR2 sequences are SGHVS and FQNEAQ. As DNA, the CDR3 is TGTGCCAGCAGCTTAGGACAGGGCGGCTACACCTTC. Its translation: CASSLGQGGYTF.

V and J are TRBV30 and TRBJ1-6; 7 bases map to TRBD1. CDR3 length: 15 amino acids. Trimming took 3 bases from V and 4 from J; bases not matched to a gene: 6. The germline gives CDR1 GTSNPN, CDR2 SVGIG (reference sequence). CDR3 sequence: CAWRGDSYYNSPLHF. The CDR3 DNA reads TGTGCCTGGAGAGGGGACAGTTATTATAATTCACCCCTCCACTTT.

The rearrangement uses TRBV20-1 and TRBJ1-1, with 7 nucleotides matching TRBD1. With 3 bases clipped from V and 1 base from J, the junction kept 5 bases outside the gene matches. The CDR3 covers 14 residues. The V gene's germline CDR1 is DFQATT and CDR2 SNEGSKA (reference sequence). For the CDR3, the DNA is TGCAGTGCTAGGAAGGGGGCGGGGAACACTGAAGCTTTCTTT. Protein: CSARKGAGNTEAFF.

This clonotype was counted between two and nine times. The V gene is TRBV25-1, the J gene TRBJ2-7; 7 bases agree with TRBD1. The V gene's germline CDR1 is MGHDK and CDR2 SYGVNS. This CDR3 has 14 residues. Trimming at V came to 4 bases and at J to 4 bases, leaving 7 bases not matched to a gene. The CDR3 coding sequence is TGTGCCAGCAGTGGCGACAGGGCCCCATACGAGCAGTACTTC. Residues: CASSGDRAPYEQYF.

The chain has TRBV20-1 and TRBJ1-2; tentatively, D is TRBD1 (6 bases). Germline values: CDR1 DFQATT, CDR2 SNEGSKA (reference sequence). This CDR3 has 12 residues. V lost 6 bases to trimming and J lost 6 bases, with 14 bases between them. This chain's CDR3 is CSARRGSHGYTF. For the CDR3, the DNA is TGCAGTGCGAGGAGGGGGAGTCATGGCTACACCTTC.

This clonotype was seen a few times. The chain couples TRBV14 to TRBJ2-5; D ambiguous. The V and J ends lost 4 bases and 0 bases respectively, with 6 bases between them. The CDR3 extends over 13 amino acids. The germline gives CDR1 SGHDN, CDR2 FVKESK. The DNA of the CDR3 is TGTGCCAGCAGCCGGACGTACCAAGAGACCCAGTACTTC. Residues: CASSRTYQETQYF.

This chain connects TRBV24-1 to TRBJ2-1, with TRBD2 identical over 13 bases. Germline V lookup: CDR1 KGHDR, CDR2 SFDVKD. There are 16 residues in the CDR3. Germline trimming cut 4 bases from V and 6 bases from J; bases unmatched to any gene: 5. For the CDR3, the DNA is TGTGCCACCAGTGAGGCGGGACTAGCGGGAATCAATGAGCAGTTCTTC. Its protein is CATSEAGLAGINEQFF.

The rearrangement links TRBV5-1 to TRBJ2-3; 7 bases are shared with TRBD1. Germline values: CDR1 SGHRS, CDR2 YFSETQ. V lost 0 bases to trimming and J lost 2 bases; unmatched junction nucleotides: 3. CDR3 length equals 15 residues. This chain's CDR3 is CASSLGDRPTDTQYF. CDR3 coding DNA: TGCGCCAGCAGCTTGGGGGACAGACCCACAGATACGCAGTATTTT.

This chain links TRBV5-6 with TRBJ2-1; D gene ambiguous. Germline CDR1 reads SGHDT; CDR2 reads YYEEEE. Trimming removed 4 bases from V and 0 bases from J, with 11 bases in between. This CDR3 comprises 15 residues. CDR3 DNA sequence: TGTGCCAGCAGCCTATTTCTAAGCTCCTACAATGAGCAGTTCTTC. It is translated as CASSLFLSSYNEQFF.

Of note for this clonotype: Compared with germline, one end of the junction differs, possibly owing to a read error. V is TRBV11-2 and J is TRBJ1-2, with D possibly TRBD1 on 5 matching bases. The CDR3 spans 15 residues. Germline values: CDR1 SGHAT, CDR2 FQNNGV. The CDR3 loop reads CASRLGLPANYGYTF. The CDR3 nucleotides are TGTGCCAGCCGCTTGGGACTTCCAGCTAACTATGGCTACACCTTC.

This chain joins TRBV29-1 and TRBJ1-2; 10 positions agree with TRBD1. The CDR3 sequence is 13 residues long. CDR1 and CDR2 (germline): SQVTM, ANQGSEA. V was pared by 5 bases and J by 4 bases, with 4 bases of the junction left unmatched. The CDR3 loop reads CSVPTGGGYGYTF. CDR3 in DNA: TGCAGCGTTCCGACAGGGGGCGGCTATGGCTACACCTTC.

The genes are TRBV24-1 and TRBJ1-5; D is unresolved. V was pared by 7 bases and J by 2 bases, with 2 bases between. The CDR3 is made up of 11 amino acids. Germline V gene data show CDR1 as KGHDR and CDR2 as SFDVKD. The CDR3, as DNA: TGTGCCACCAGCCGCAATCAGCCCCAGCATTTT. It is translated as CATSRNQPQHF.

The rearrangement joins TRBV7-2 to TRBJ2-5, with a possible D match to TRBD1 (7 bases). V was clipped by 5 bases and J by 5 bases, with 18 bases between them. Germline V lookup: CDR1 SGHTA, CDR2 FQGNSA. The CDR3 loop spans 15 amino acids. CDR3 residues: CASSRQGGGGETQYF. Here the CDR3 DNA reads TGTGCCAGCAGCCGACAGGGAGGAGGTGGGGAGACCCAGTACTTC. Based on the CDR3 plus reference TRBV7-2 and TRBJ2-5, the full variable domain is GAGVSQSPSNKVTEKGKDVELRCDPISGHTALYWYRQSLGQGLEFLIYFQGNSAPDKSGLPSDRFSAERTGGSVSTLTIQRTQQEDSAVYLCASSRQGGGGETQYFGPGTRLLVL.

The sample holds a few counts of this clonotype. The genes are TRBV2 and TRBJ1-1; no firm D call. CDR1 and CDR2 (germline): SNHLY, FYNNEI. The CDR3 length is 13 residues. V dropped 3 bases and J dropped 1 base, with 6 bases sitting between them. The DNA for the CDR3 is TGTGCCAGCAGTGAGGAGGGGAACACTGAAGCTTTCTTT. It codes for CASSEEGNTEAFF.